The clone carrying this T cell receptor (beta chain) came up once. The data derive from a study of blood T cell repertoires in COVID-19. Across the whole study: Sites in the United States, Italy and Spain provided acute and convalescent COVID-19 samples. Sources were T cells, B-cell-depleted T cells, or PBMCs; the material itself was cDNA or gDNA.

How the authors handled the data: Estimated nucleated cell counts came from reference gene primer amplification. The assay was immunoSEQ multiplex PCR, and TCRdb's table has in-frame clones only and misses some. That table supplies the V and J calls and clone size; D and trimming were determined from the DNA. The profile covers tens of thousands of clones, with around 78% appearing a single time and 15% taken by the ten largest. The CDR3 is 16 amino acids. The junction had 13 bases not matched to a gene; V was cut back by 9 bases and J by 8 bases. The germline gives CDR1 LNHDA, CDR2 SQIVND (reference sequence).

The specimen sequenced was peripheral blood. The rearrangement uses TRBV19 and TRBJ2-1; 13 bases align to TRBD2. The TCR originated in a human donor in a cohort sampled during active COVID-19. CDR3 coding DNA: TGTGCCAGCAGCCCCCAAGGACTAGCGGGAGCGGATGAGCAGTTCTTC. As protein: CASSPQGLAGADEQFF.